This TCR beta chain is drawn from a study of cytomegalovirus exposure and HLA in healthy donors. Study results and limitations: It emerged from a later analysis that several of the most significant clusters appeared to be linked to common viral pathogens.

The PCR used 60 Vbeta and 13 Jbeta primers. Generated by immunoSEQ multiplex PCR, the TCRdb table keeps only in-frame clones and is missing some. The sample has roughly 180,000 clones, 60% to 85% seen once. This CDR3 region has 16 residues. The germline V gene encodes CDR1 KGHSH and CDR2 LQKENI. With 2 bases clipped from V and 7 bases from J, the junction kept 6 bases outside the gene matches. For this clone: The antigen is unknown.

The specimen was PBMCs. The chain recombines TRBV18 with TRBJ2-7; 15 positions match TRBD2. The clonotype originates from a male donor in good health and CMV-seronegative. CDR3 region: CASSPRGLAGGGEQYF. In DNA, the CDR3 is TGTGCCAGCTCACCAAGGGGACTAGCGGGAGGTGGTGAGCAGTACTTC.